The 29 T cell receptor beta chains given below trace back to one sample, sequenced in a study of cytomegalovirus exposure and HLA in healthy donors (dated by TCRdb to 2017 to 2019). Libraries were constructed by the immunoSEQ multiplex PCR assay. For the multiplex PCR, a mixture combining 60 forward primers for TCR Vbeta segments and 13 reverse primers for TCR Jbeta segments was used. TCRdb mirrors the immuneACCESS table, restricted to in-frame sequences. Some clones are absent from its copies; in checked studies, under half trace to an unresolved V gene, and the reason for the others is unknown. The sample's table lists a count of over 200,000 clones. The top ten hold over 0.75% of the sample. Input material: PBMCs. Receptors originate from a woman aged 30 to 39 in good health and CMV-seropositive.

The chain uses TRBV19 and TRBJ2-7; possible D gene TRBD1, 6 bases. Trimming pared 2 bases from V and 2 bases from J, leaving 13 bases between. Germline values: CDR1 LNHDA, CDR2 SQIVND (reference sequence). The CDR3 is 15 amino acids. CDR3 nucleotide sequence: TGTGCCAGTAGTATATCGGGCAGGGGCACCTACGAGCAGTACTTC. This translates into CASSISGRGTYEQYF.

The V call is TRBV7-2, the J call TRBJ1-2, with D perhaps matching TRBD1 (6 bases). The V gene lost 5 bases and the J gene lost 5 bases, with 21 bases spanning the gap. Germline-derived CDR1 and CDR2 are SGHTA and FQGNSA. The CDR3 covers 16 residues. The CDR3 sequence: CASSPNVAQGLYGYTF. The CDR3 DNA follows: TGTGCCAGCAGCCCAAACGTTGCCCAGGGGCTTTATGGCTACACCTTC.

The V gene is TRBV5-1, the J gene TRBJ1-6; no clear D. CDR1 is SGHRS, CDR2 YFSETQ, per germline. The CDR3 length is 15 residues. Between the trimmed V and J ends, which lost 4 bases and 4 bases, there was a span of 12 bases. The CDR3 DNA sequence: TGCGCCAGCAGCGTGACCGGAGAATATAATTCACCCCTCCACTTT. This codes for CASSVTGEYNSPLHF.

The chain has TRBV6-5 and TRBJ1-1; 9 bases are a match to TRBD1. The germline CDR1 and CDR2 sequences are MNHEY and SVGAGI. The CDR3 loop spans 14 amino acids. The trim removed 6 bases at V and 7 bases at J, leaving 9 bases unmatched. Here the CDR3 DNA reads TGTGCCAGCAGGTTCAACAGGGGGCCTCATGAAGCTTTCTTT. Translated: CASRFNRGPHEAFF.

In DNA form, the CDR3 reads TGTGCCAGCAGTGCGTCCTACGAGCAGTACTTC. This sequence encodes CASSASYEQYF. The V call is TRBV9, the J call TRBJ2-7; no reliable D call. CDR1 is SGDLS and CDR2 is YYNGEE in the germline V gene. The CDR3 runs 11 residues. V lost 5 bases, J lost 1 base, and 4 bases lay in between.

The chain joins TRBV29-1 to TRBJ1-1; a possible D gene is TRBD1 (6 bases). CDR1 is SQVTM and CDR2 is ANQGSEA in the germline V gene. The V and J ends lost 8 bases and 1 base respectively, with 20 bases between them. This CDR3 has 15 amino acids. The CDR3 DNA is TGCAGCTCCTCCCGCAGCGTGACAGGGAACACTGAAGCTTTCTTT. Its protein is CSSSRSVTGNTEAFF.

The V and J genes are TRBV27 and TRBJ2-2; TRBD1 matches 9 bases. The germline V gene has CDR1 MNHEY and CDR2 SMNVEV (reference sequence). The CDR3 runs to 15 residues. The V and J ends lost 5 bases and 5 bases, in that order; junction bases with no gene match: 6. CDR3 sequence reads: CASSLQGAGTGELFF. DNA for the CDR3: TGTGCCAGCAGTCTACAGGGGGCAGGGACCGGGGAGCTGTTTTTT.

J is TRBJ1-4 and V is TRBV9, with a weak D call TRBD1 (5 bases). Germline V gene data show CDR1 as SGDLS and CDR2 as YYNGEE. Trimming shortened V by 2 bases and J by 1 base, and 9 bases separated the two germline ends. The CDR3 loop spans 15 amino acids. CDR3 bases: TGTGCCAGCAGCGTGGGGGGGGTAACTAATGAAAAACTGTTTTTT. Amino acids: CASSVGGVTNEKLFF.

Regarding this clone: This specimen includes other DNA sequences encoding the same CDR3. In nucleotides, the CDR3 is TGTGCCAGCAGAGGGCAGGGAGGTGGGGAGCTGTTTTTT. Translating it yields CASRGQGGGELFF. The chain combines TRBV6-1 with TRBJ2-2, with D perhaps TRBD2 (6 bases). The V end lost 6 bases, the J end lost 8 bases, and 13 bases lay between the germline ends. The CDR3 has 13 residues. Germline V gene data show CDR1 as MNHNS and CDR2 as SASEGT.

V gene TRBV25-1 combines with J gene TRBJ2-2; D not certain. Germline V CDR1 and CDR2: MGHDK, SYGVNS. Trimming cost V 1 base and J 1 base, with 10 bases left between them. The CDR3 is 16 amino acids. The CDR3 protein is CASSEFAGRNTGELFF. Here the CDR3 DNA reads TGTGCCAGCAGTGAATTTGCAGGCAGGAACACCGGGGAGCTGTTTTTT.

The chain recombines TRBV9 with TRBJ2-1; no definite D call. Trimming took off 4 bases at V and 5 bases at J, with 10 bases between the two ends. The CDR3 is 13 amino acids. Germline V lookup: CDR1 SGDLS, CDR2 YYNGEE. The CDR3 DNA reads TGTGCCAGCAGCCCCGGTACCAACAATGAGCAGTTCTTC. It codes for CASSPGTNNEQFF. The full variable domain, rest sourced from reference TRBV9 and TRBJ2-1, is DSGVTQTPKHLITATGQRVTLRCSPRSGDLSVYWYQQSLDQGLQFLIQYYNGEERAKGNILERFSAQQFPDLHSELNLSSLELGDSALYFCASSPGTNNEQFFGPGTRLTVL.

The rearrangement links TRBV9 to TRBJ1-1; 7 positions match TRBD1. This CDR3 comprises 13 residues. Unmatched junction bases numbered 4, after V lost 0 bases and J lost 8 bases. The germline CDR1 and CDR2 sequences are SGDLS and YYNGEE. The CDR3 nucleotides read TGTGCCAGCAGCGTAGGAAGGGGGCCCGAAGCTTTCTTT. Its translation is CASSVGRGPEAFF.

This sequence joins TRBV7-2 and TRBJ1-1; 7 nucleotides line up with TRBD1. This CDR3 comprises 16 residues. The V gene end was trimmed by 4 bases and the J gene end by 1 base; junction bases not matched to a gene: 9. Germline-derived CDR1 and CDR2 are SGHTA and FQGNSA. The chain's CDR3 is CASSSFSGTENTEAFF. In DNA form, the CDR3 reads TGTGCCAGCAGCTCCTTCTCCGGGACAGAGAACACTGAAGCTTTCTTT.

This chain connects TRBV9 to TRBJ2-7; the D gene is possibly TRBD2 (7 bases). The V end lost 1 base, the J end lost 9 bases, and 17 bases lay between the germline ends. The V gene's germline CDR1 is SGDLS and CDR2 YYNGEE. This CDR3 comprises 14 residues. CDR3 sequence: CASSVSQQGGGQYF. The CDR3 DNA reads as TGTGCCAGCAGCGTATCCCAACAGGGAGGGGGGCAGTACTTC.

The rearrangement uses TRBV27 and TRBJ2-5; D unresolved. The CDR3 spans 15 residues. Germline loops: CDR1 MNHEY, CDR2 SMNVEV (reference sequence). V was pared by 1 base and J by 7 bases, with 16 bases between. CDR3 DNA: TGTGCCAGCAGTTTATTAGGCAGGTGGGCTGGGACCCAGTACTTC. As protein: CASSLLGRWAGTQYF.

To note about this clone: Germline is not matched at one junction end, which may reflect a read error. The CDR3 DNA follows: TGTGCCAGCAGCCTACACAGGGTAGGCAATCGGCCCCAGCATTTT. Translating gives CASSLHRVGNRPQHF. V is TRBV7-2 and J is TRBJ1-5; D might be TRBD1 (6 bases). The CDR3 is made up of 15 amino acids. Germline V gene data show CDR1 as SGHTA and CDR2 as FQGNSA.

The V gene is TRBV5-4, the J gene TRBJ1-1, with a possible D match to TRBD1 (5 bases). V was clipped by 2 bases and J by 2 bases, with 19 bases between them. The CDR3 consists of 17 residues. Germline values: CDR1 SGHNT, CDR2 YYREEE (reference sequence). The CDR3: CASSFFGRVAVNTEAFF. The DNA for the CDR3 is TGTGCCAGCAGCTTTTTCGGCAGGGTGGCCGTAAACACTGAAGCTTTCTTT. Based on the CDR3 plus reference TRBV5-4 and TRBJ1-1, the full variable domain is ETGVTQSPTHLIKTRGQQVTLRCSSQSGHNTVSWYQQALGQGPQFIFQYYREEENGRGNFPPRFSGLQFPNYSSELNVNALELDDSALYLCASSFFGRVAVNTEAFFGQGTRLTVV.

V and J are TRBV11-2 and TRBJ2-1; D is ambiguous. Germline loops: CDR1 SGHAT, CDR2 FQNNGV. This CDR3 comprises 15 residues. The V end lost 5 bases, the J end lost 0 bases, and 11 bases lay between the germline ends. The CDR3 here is CASSPNYPSYNEQFF. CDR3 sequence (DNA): TGTGCCAGCAGCCCCAACTACCCCTCCTACAATGAGCAGTTCTTC.

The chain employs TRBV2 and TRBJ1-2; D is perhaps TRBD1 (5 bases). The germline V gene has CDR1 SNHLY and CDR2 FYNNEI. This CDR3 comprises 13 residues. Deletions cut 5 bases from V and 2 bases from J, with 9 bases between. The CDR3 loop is CASSRQGNYGYTF. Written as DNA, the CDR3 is TGTGCCAGCAGTAGGCAGGGAAACTATGGCTACACCTTC.

This chain's CDR3 is CASMARGTDTQYF. The DNA for the CDR3 is TGTGCCAGCATGGCCAGGGGAACAGATACGCAGTATTTT. The chain combines TRBV9 with TRBJ2-3, with D possibly being TRBD1 (6 bases). Germline CDR1 and CDR2: SGDLS and YYNGEE. The CDR3 consists of 13 residues. Trimming pared 6 bases from V and 3 bases from J, leaving 11 bases between.

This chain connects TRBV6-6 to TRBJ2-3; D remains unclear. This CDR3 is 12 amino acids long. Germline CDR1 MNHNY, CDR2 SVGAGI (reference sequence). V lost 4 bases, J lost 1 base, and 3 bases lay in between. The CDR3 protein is CASSFGTDTQYF. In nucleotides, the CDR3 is TGTGCCAGCAGTTTCGGCACAGATACGCAGTATTTT.

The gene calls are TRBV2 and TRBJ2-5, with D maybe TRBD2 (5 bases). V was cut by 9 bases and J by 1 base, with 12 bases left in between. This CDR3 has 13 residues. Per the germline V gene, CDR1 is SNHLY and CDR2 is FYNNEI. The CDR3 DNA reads TGTGCCAGTGTAACGGGAATCCAAGAGACCCAGTACTTC. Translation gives CASVTGIQETQYF.

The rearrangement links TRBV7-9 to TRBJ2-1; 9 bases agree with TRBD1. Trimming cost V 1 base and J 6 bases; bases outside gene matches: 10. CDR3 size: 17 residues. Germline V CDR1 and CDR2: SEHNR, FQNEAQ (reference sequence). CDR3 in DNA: TGTGCCAGCAGCTTAGACAGGGGGCTCGGCCTAGTCAATGAGCAGTTCTTC. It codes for CASSLDRGLGLVNEQFF. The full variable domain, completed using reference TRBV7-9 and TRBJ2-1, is DTGVSQNPRHKITKRGQNVTFRCDPISEHNRLYWYRQTLGQGPEFLTYFQNEAQLEKSRLLSDRFSAERPKGSFSTLEIQRTEQGDSAMYLCASSLDRGLGLVNEQFFGPGTRLTVL.

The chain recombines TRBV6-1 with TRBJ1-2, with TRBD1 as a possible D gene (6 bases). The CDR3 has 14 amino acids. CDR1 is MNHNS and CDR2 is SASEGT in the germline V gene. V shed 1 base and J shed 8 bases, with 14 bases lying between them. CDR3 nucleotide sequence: TGTGCCAGCAGTGAAGGGGGAGGGGGGGAAGGCTACACCTTC. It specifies CASSEGGGGEGYTF.

As DNA, the CDR3 is TGTGCCAGCACCCCCGACACTGAAGCTTTCTTT. Its protein product is CASTPDTEAFF. The chain carries TRBV2 and TRBJ1-1, with unresolved D. Germline CDR1 SNHLY, CDR2 FYNNEI. The CDR3 contains 11 residues. The V end lost 7 bases, the J end lost 3 bases, and 6 bases lay between the germline ends. Full variable domain (missing parts from reference TRBV2 and TRBJ1-1): EPEVTQTPSHQVTQMGQEVILRCVPISNHLYFYWYRQILGQKVEFLVSFYNNEISEKSEIFDDQFSVERPDGSNFTLKIRSTKLEDSAMYFCASTPDTEAFFGQGTRLTVV.

The CDR3 protein is CASSKHLNTEAFF. The CDR3 region has the DNA TGTGCCAGCAGTAAGCACCTGAACACTGAAGCTTTCTTT. The chain uses TRBV7-2 and TRBJ1-1; D is undetermined. Germline values: CDR1 SGHTA, CDR2 FQGNSA. The CDR3 totals 13 residues. Trimming took 6 bases from V and 0 from J, leaving 8 bases between them. Full variable domain (rest looked up from reference TRBV7-2 and TRBJ1-1): GAGVSQSPSNKVTEKGKDVELRCDPISGHTALYWYRQSLGQGLEFLIYFQGNSAPDKSGLPSDRFSAERTGGSVSTLTIQRTQQEDSAVYLCASSKHLNTEAFFGQGTRLTVV.

CDR3 sequence (DNA): TGTGCCAGCATCAAGGGAGGGTGGAACACTGAAGCTTTCTTT. This translates into CASIKGGWNTEAFF. J is TRBJ1-1 and V is TRBV7-4, with D hard to call. Germline values: CDR1 SGHVT, CDR2 SQSDAQ. The ends were cut back, 7 bases at V and 1 base at J, with 13 bases in the middle. CDR3 length equals 14 residues.

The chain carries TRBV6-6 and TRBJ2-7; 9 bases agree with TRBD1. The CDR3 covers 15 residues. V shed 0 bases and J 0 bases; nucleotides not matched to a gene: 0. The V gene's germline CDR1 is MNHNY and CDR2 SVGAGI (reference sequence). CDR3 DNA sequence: TGTGCCAGCAGTTACTCGGGACAGGGCTCCTACGAGCAGTACTTC. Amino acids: CASSYSGQGSYEQYF.

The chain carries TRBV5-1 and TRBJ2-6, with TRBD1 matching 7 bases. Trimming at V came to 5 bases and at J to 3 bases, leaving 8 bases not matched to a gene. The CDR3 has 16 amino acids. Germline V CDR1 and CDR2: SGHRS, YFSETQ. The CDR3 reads CASSKGGVSGANVLTF. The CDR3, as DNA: TGCGCCAGCAGTAAAGGGGGCGTGAGTGGGGCCAACGTCCTGACTTTC.